This T cell receptor beta chain was found in a study of chemoradiotherapy in HPV16-positive cancers. This clone was observed a few times. The CDR3 consists of 14 residues. Deletions cut 6 bases from V and 3 bases from J, with 15 bases between. Looked up from germline, CDR1 is SGHTS and CDR2 is YDEGEE. The method was immunoSEQ multiplex PCR; TCRdb's version includes in-frame clones alone and lacks a portion of them. The sample includes tens of thousands of clones, about nine tenths seen only once; the top ten take around 4.4%. This sample comprised blood, obtained from a patient who underwent chemoradiotherapy. The receptor's source is a human donor with HPV-associated anogenital cancer. The V call is TRBV5-8, the J call TRBJ1-2, with D maybe TRBD1 (6 bases). The CDR3 DNA is TGTGCCAGCACCCACCGGGGGGGCGACTATGGCTACACCTTC. Protein sequence: CASTHRGGDYGYTF. Together with reference TRBV5-8 and TRBJ1-2, the CDR3 gives the full variable domain: EAGVTQSPTHLIKTRGQQATLRCSPISGHTSVYWYQQALGLGLQFLLWYDEGEERNRGNFPPRFSGRQFPNYSSELNVNALELEDSALYLCASTHRGGDYGYTFGSGTRLTVV.